The next 29 T cell receptor beta chains were all read from a single sample in a study of response to subunit inactivated influenza vaccine. MiXCR, applied by TCRdb to the RT-PCR reads, yields one record per CDR3 protein. The sample holds approximately 500,000 distinct CDR3 sequences, under 15% seen once. The input for sequencing was PBMCs from blood, taken around seven weeks after vaccination. The source is a man over 45 who received an inactivated influenza vaccine.

A word on this clonotype: This may stem from a read error, because a much larger clone lies one nucleotide away. The chain carries TRBV12-3 or TRBV12-4 and TRBJ2-7, with no clear D. This CDR3 has 14 residues. V lost 5 bases and J 2 bases, leaving 13 bases between the germline ends. CDR3 protein: CASSRSRGTYEQYF. The CDR3 DNA reads as TGTGCCAGCAGTAGATCTAGAGGAACCTACGAGCAGTACTTC.

This clonotype was detected many times. This chain links TRBV5-1 with TRBJ2-1; TRBD2 is a possible D gene (6 bases). The CDR3 contains 14 residues. V lost 4 bases and J 2 bases, leaving 10 bases between the germline ends. CDR1 SGHRS and CDR2 YFSETQ come from the germline V gene. This chain's CDR3 is CASSGGVAYNEQFF. The CDR3 DNA is TGCGCCAGCAGCGGAGGGGTGGCCTACAATGAGCAGTTCTTC.

The chain joins TRBV7-2 to TRBJ2-3; D gene uncertain. This CDR3 is built from 13 residues. With 5 bases removed from V and 5 bases from J, the gap between germline ends came to 11 bases. Per the germline V gene, CDR1 is SGHTA and CDR2 is FQGNSA. CDR3 sequence: CASSLGFVDTQYF. For the CDR3, the DNA is TGTGCCAGCAGCCTGGGTTTCGTAGATACGCAGTATTTT.

The chain has TRBV7-8 and TRBJ2-4; 7 bases fit TRBD1. The CDR3 contains 17 residues. The J segment lost 0 bases and the V segment lost 4 bases, leaving 9 bases of the junction unmatched. CDR1 SGHVS and CDR2 FQNEAQ come from the germline V gene. Here the CDR3 DNA reads TGTGCCAGCAGCTCTAGATTAACAGGGGTAGCCAAAAACATTCAGTACTTC. It translates to CASSSRLTGVAKNIQYF. Variable domain in full (rest from reference TRBV7-8 and TRBJ2-4): GAGVSQSPRYKVAKRGQDVALRCDPISGHVSLFWYQQALGQGPEFLTYFQNEAQLDKSGLPSDRFFAERPEGSVSTLKIQRTQQEDSAVYLCASSSRLTGVAKNIQYFGAGTRLSVL.

About this clonotype: Since a much larger clone is just one base distant, this may be a read error. V usage is TRBV20-1 and J usage is TRBJ2-5; the D gene could be TRBD1 or TRBD2 (5 bases each). The V gene's germline CDR1 is DFQATT and CDR2 SNEGSKA (reference sequence). Deletions cut 5 bases from V and 5 bases from J, with 6 bases between. The CDR3 covers 10 residues. The CDR3 DNA reads as TGCAGTGCTTGGGGGGAGACCCAGTACTTC. Translated: CSAWGETQYF.

This clonotype was counted a few times. This chain's CDR3 is CSASDASRPYSNQPQHF. CDR3 DNA sequence: TGCAGTGCTAGTGATGCGTCACGGCCTTATAGCAATCAGCCCCAGCATTTT. V and J are TRBV20-1 and TRBJ1-5; D unclear. Looked up from germline, CDR1 is DFQATT and CDR2 is SNEGSKA (reference sequence). The CDR3 consists of 17 residues. The germline V and J ends were trimmed by 3 bases and 0 bases, with 18 bases remaining between them.

This clonotype has a single count. This chain joins TRBV7-9 and TRBJ2-1; 9 nucleotides line up with TRBD1. This CDR3 contains 16 residues. Germline trimming cut 5 bases from V and 2 bases from J; bases unmatched to any gene: 7. In germline, CDR1 is SEHNR, CDR2 FQNEAQ (reference sequence). CDR3 protein: CASSPIDRGAYNEQFF. The CDR3 nucleotides read TGTGCCAGCAGCCCCATCGACAGGGGGGCCTACAATGAGCAGTTCTTC.

The V gene is TRBV18, the J gene TRBJ2-3; 13 bases are a match to TRBD2. The CDR3 is made up of 16 amino acids. Germline-derived CDR1 and CDR2 are KGHSH and LQKENI. Trimming at V came to 3 bases and at J to 5 bases, leaving 5 bases not matched to a gene. This CDR3 reads CASSPTSGRARDTQYF. The CDR3, as DNA: TGTGCCAGCTCACCTACTAGCGGGAGGGCCCGAGATACGCAGTATTTT. Together with reference TRBV18 and TRBJ2-3, the CDR3 gives the full variable domain: NAGVMQNPRHLVRRRGQEARLRCSPMKGHSHVYWYRQLPEEGLKFMVYLQKENIIDESGMPKERFSAEFPKEGPSILRIQQVVRGDSAAYFCASSPTSGRARDTQYFGPGTRLTVL.

The J gene is TRBJ2-2, the V gene TRBV20-1; no definite D call. V was shortened by 5 bases and J by 2 bases, with 15 bases between the two germline ends. Per the germline V gene, CDR1 is DFQATT and CDR2 is SNEGSKA (reference sequence). This CDR3 has 15 residues. CDR3 residues: CSAPDRQSNTGELFF. In DNA, the CDR3 is TGCAGTGCTCCAGATAGGCAGTCAAACACCGGGGAGCTGTTTTTT.

The chain employs TRBV5-1 and TRBJ1-6; 8 bases are shared with TRBD1. CDR3 length: 16 residues. Germline lookup yields CDR1 SGHRS and CDR2 YFSETQ. The J segment lost 4 bases and the V segment lost 3 bases, leaving 6 bases of the junction unmatched. CDR3 bases: TGCGCCAGCAGCTCAGGACAGGGACCATATAATTCACCCCTCCACTTT. Encoded protein: CASSSGQGPYNSPLHF.

V usage is TRBV6-1 and J usage is TRBJ2-2; TRBD1 is a possible D gene (6 bases). This CDR3 has 16 residues. V was trimmed by 5 bases and J by 5 bases, leaving 18 bases between them. Germline V gene data show CDR1 as MNHNS and CDR2 as SASEGT. In DNA form, the CDR3 reads TGTGCCAGCAGTACAGGGTACAGGGTTGATACCGGGGAGCTGTTTTTT. Its protein is CASSTGYRVDTGELFF.

This clonotype was counted at least ten times. This rearrangement joins TRBV6-5 to TRBJ1-5; 10 bases are shared with TRBD1. This CDR3 comprises 15 residues. CDR1 is MNHEY, CDR2 SVGAGI, per germline. V was pared by 7 bases and J by 1 base, with 4 bases of the junction left unmatched. The CDR3 sequence is CASTSGQGSNQPQHF. CDR3 nucleotides: TGTGCCAGCACTTCGGGACAGGGGAGCAATCAGCCCCAGCATTTT.

CDR3: CASSLVSGPSRGEQYF. CDR3 bases: TGTGCCAGCAGCTTAGTTTCCGGTCCCTCGAGGGGGGAGCAGTACTTC. This chain links TRBV7-6 with TRBJ2-7; D is perhaps TRBD1 (6 bases). Between the trimmed V and J ends, which lost 1 base and 7 bases, there was a span of 20 bases. Germline V lookup: CDR1 SGHVS, CDR2 FNYEAQ. The CDR3 totals 16 residues. The whole variable domain, remainder taken from reference TRBV7-6 and TRBJ2-7, is GAGVSQSPRYKVTKRGQDVALRCDPISGHVSLYWYRQALGQGPEFLTYFNYEAQQDKSGLPNDRFSAERPEGSISTLTIQRTEQRDSAMYRCASSLVSGPSRGEQYFGPGTRLTVT.

This clonotype was counted at least ten times. This CDR3 reads CSVSGGEVGTQYF. Written as DNA, the CDR3 is TGCAGCGTTTCCGGGGGGGAAGTGGGTACGCAGTATTTT. The rearrangement uses TRBV29-1 and TRBJ2-3; 8 bases fit TRBD2. CDR1 and CDR2 (germline): SQVTM, ANQGSEA. The V gene end was trimmed by 5 bases and the J gene end by 8 bases; junction bases not matched to a gene: 9. The CDR3 is 13 amino acids.

This chain links TRBV7-6 with TRBJ2-1; 7 bases map to TRBD2. Per germline, CDR1 SGHVS and CDR2 FNYEAQ. The CDR3 totals 16 residues. Unmatched junction bases numbered 11, after V lost 5 bases and J lost 4 bases. CDR3: CASSLHGRELYNEQFF. CDR3 coding DNA: TGTGCCAGCAGCCTGCACGGGCGGGAGTTATACAATGAGCAGTTCTTC. The whole variable domain, remainder taken from reference TRBV7-6 and TRBJ2-1, is GAGVSQSPRYKVTKRGQDVALRCDPISGHVSLYWYRQALGQGPEFLTYFNYEAQQDKSGLPNDRFSAERPEGSISTLTIQRTEQRDSAMYRCASSLHGRELYNEQFFGPGTRLTVL.

This clonotype was counted only a few times. The chain joins TRBV12-3 or TRBV12-4 to TRBJ1-2; D remains unclear. CDR3 length equals 12 residues. Trimming left V 6 bases short and J 7 bases short, with 12 bases between. The CDR3 is CASRAQNSGYTF. CDR3 DNA sequence: TGTGCCAGCAGGGCACAAAATAGTGGCTACACCTTC.

The chain combines TRBV20-1 with TRBJ1-4, with D possibly matching TRBD1 (5 bases). Trimming took off 2 bases at V and 8 bases at J, with 12 bases between the two ends. The germline V gene has CDR1 DFQATT and CDR2 SNEGSKA (reference sequence). This CDR3 spans 13 amino acids. The CDR3 protein is CSARWRGGEKLFF. The CDR3 nucleotides read TGCAGTGCTAGATGGCGTGGGGGAGAAAAACTGTTTTTT.

The chain is built from TRBV7-2 and TRBJ1-5, with D tentatively TRBD1 (5 bases). From germline, CDR1 is SGHTA and CDR2 FQGNSA. CDR3 size: 15 residues. Trimming cost V 3 bases and J 0 bases, with 9 bases left between them. This CDR3 is CASSLEGISNQPQHF. CDR3 in DNA: TGTGCCAGCAGCTTGGAGGGGATTAGCAATCAGCCCCAGCATTTT.

This clonotype was observed a handful of times. J is TRBJ1-2 and V is TRBV7-9; D not certain. The CDR3 length is 12 residues. Trimming took off 5 bases at V and 8 bases at J, with 12 bases between the two ends. Germline values: CDR1 SEHNR, CDR2 FQNEAQ (reference sequence). CDR3 in DNA: TGTGCCAGCAGCCCCGTCGTTTCCGGCTACACCTTC. This encodes CASSPVVSGYTF. The full variable domain, completed using reference TRBV7-9 and TRBJ1-2, is DTGVSQNPRHKITKRGQNVTFRCDPISEHNRLYWYRQTLGQGPEFLTYFQNEAQLEKSRLLSDRFSAERPKGSFSTLEIQRTEQGDSAMYLCASSPVVSGYTFGSGTRLTVV.

This chain connects TRBV11-3 to TRBJ2-5; 7 positions match TRBD1. Germline V gene data show CDR1 as SGHNT and CDR2 as YENEEA. The ends lost 5 bases at V and 5 bases at J; junction bases unmatched: 11. The CDR3 has 15 amino acids. CDR3 nucleotides: TGTGCCAGCAGCAGGGTCCAAGGGGGCCGCGAGACCCAGTACTTC. It encodes CASSRVQGGRETQYF.

This clonotype was seen ten or more times. The V call is TRBV29-1, the J call TRBJ1-1; possibly TRBD1 for D (6 bases). V was pared by 3 bases and J by 1 base, with 15 bases between. This CDR3 contains 15 residues. The germline gives CDR1 SQVTM, CDR2 ANQGSEA. The CDR3 region has the DNA TGCAGCGTTGAGCAGTACAGGGCTGCGAACACTGAAGCTTTCTTT. Amino acid sequence: CSVEQYRAANTEAFF. Drawing the rest from reference TRBV29-1 and TRBJ1-1, the complete variable domain is SAVISQKPSRDICQRGTSLTIQCQVDSQVTMMFWYRQQPGQSLTLIATANQGSEATYESGFVIDKFPISRPNLTFSTLTVSNMSPEDSSIYLCSVEQYRAANTEAFFGQGTRLTVV.

This clonotype was observed a few times. The chain recombines TRBV28 with TRBJ2-3, with a possible D match to TRBD2 (6 bases). The V end was cut by 8 bases, the J end by 0 bases, with 15 bases between. The CDR3 totals 15 residues. Germline V gene data show CDR1 as MDHEN and CDR2 as SYDVKM. The CDR3 DNA sequence: TGTGCCAGCTTACCTCCGGGACTCAGCACAGATACGCAGTATTTT. This gives the protein CASLPPGLSTDTQYF.

At least ten counts were recorded for this clonotype. The gene calls are TRBV7-2 and TRBJ2-7; no clear D. CDR1 SGHTA and CDR2 FQGNSA come from the germline V gene. CDR3 size: 13 residues. V lost 1 base and J lost 3, with 7 bases in between. The CDR3 coding sequence is TGTGCCAGCAGCTTAGAGTCCGACTACGAGCAGTACTTC. It encodes CASSLESDYEQYF.

As DNA, the CDR3 is TGTGCCAGCAGTAACAGGGATATAATCCAAGAGACCCAGTACTTC. It is translated as CASSNRDIIQETQYF. The V call is TRBV5-6, the J call TRBJ2-5, with D perhaps matching TRBD1 (6 bases). Germline assignment: CDR1 SGHDT and CDR2 YYEEEE. Deletions cut 5 bases from V and 1 base from J, with 15 bases between. This CDR3 spans 15 amino acids.

This clonotype has just a few counts. The genes are TRBV9 and TRBJ2-2; the D is unclear. CDR3 length equals 13 residues. The V end was cut by 1 base, the J end by 2 bases, with 3 bases between. Germline CDR1 and CDR2: SGDLS and YYNGEE. CDR3 in amino acids: CASSVFNTGELFF. The CDR3 region has the DNA TGTGCCAGCAGCGTATTTAACACCGGGGAGCTGTTTTTT.

The chain carries TRBV20-1 and TRBJ2-5; D uncertain. CDR1 DFQATT and CDR2 SNEGSKA come from the germline V gene (reference sequence). The CDR3 has 13 amino acids. V lost 0 bases and J 2 bases, leaving 7 bases between the germline ends. CDR3 sequence: CSARDPQQETQYF. DNA of the CDR3: TGCAGTGCTAGAGATCCCCAACAAGAGACCCAGTACTTC.

The V gene is TRBV5-1, the J gene TRBJ2-5, with 7 bases aligning to TRBD2. The CDR3 covers 16 residues. Trimming at V came to 4 bases and at J to 1 base, leaving 10 bases not matched to a gene. The germline V gene has CDR1 SGHRS and CDR2 YFSETQ. The chain's CDR3 is CASSPGALAAQETQYF. The CDR3 DNA is TGCGCCAGCAGCCCTGGGGCCCTAGCGGCCCAAGAGACCCAGTACTTC.

The chain links TRBV20-1 to TRBJ2-4; 7 nucleotides align to TRBD2. The V and J ends lost 4 bases and 4 bases, in that order; junction bases with no gene match: 4. The CDR3 covers 13 residues. CDR1 and CDR2 (germline): DFQATT, SNEGSKA (reference sequence). The CDR3 loop is CSAIAGPKNIQYF. The CDR3 coding sequence is TGCAGTGCTATAGCGGGTCCGAAAAACATTCAGTACTTC.

CDR3 loop: CASSQDGGGAYNEQFF. DNA of the CDR3: TGCGCCAGCAGCCAAGATGGGGGGGGAGCCTACAATGAGCAGTTCTTC. The rearrangement links TRBV4-3 to TRBJ2-1; TRBD2 agrees at 7 bases. V shed 0 bases, J shed 2 bases, and the junction held 4 bases outside the gene matches. This CDR3 contains 16 residues. Germline CDR1 LGHNA, CDR2 YSLEER.